This T cell receptor beta chain appears in the sequencing data of a study of T-cell memory formation after mild COVID-19. Across the study: For the most part, TCR clusters were specific to one donor.

Trimming stripped 11 bases from V and 0 bases from J, with 22 bases between. This CDR3 region has 16 residues. This clonotype was seen a handful of times. TCRdb re-derived calls from the 5' RACE reads in MiXCR, one entry per CDR3 protein. The table includes 200,000 to 250,000 distinct CDR3 sequences, approximately 10% detected once. The TCR was taken from a man aged 18-30 years who had mild COVID-19 (a few samples of this study predate the infection). Cell type and time point are not known. Sequenced sample: PBMCs or a T cell subset sorted from them (not recorded which). The rearrangement uses TRBV12-3 or TRBV12-4 and TRBJ1-1; D remains ambiguous. CDR3 region: CAVTRPHNPLNTEAFF. Here the CDR3 DNA reads TGTGCCGTCACTAGACCCCATAACCCTTTGAACACTGAAGCTTTCTTT.